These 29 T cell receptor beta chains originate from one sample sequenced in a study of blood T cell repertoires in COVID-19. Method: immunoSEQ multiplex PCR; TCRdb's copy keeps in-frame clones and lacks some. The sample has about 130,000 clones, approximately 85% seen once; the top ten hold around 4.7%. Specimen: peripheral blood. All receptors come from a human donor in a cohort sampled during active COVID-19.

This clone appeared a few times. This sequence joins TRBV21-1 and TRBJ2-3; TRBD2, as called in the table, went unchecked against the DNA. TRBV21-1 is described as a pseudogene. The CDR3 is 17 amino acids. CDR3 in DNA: TGTGCCAGCAGCAAAGTTGGACTAGCGGGAGGGTCAGATACGCAGTATTTT. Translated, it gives CASSKVGLAGGSDTQYF.

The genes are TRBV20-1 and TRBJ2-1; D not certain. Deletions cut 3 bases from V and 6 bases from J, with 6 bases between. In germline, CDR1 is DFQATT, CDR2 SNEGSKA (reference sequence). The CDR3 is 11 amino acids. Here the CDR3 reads CSARGLNEQFF. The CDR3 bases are TGCAGTGCTAGGGGCCTCAATGAGCAGTTCTTC.

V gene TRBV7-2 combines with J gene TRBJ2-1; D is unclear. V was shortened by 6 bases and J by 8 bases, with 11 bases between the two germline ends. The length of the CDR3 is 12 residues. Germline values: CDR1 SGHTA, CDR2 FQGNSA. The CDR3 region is CASRFVQDEQFF. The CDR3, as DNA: TGTGCCAGCAGATTCGTCCAGGATGAGCAGTTCTTC. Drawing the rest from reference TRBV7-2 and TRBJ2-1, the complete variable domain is GAGVSQSPSNKVTEKGKDVELRCDPISGHTALYWYRQSLGQGLEFLIYFQGNSAPDKSGLPSDRFSAERTGGSVSTLTIQRTQQEDSAVYLCASRFVQDEQFFGPGTRLTVL.

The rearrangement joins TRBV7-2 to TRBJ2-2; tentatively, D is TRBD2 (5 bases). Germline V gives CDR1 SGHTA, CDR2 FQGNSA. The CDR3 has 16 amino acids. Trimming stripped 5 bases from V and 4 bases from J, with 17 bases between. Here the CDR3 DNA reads TGTGCCAGCAGCATCGCTATGCGAGGGAGCACCGGGGAGCTGTTTTTT. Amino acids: CASSIAMRGSTGELFF.

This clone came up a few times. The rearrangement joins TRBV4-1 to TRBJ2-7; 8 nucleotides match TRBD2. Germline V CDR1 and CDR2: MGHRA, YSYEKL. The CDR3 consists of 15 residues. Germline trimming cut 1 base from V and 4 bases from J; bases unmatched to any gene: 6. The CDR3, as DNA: TGCGCCAGCAGCCAAGTCTCGAGCGGGGGTTACGAGCAGTACTTC. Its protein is CASSQVSSGGYEQYF.

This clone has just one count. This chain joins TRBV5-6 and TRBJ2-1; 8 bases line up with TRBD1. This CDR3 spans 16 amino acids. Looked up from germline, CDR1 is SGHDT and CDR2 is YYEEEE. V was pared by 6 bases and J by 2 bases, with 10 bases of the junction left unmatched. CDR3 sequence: CASTPMWTGTYNEQFF. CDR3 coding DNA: TGTGCCAGCACCCCTATGTGGACAGGGACCTACAATGAGCAGTTCTTC. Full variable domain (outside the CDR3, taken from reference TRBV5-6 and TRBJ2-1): DAGVTQSPTHLIKTRGQQVTLRCSPKSGHDTVSWYQQALGQGPQFIFQYYEEEERQRGNFPDRFSGHQFPNYSSELNVNALLLGDSALYLCASTPMWTGTYNEQFFGPGTRLTVL.

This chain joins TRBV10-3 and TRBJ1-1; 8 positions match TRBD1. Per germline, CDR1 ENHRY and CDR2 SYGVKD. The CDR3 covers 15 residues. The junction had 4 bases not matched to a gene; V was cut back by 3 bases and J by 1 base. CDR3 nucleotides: TGTGCCATCAGTGATGGGACAGGACGGAACACTGAAGCTTTCTTT. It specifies CAISDGTGRNTEAFF.

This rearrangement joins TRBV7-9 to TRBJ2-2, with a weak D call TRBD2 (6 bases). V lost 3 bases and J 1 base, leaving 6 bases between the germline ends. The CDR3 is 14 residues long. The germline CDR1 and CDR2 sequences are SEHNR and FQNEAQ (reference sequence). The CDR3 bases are TGTGCCAGCAGCTTGGGACTGAACACCGGGGAGCTGTTTTTT. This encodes CASSLGLNTGELFF. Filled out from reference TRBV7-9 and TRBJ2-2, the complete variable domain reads DTGVSQNPRHKITKRGQNVTFRCDPISEHNRLYWYRQTLGQGPEFLTYFQNEAQLEKSRLLSDRFSAERPKGSFSTLEIQRTEQGDSAMYLCASSLGLNTGELFFGEGSRLTVL.

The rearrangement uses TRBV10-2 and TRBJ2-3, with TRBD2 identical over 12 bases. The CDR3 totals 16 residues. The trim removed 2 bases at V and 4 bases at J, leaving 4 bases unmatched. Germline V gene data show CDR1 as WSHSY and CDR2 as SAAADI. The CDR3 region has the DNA TGCGCCAGCAGTGAGCCCGGACTAGCGGGATCAGATACGCAGTATTTT. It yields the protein CASSEPGLAGSDTQYF.

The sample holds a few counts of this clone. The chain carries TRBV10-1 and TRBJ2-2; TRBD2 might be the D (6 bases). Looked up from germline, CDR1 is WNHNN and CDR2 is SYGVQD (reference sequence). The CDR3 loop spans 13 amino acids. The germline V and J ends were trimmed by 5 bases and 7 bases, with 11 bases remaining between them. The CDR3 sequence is CASSTRRDGELFF. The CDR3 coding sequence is TGCGCCAGCAGTACAAGGAGGGACGGGGAGCTGTTTTTT.

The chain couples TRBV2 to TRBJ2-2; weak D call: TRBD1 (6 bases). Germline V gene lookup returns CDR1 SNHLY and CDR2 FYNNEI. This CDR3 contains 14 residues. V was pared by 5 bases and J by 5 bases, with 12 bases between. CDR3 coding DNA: TGTGCCAGCAGTCTCCAGGGGAAGACCGGGGAGCTGTTTTTT. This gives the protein CASSLQGKTGELFF.

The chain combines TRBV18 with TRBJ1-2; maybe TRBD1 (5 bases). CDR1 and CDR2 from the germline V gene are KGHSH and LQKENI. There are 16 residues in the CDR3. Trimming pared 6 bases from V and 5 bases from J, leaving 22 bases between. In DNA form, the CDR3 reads TGTGCCAGCTCCCCTATTAAGGGGCGCGGAGTATATGGCTACACCTTC. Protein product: CASSPIKGRGVYGYTF.

CDR3 nucleotides: TGTGCCAGCAGCTTAGAAGCGACGGCCTACGAGCAGTACTTC. Encoded protein: CASSLEATAYEQYF. The rearrangement links TRBV7-2 to TRBJ2-7; D is unresolved. Trimming cost V 1 base and J 2 bases, with 9 bases left between them. CDR3 length equals 14 residues. Germline V lookup: CDR1 SGHTA, CDR2 FQGNSA.

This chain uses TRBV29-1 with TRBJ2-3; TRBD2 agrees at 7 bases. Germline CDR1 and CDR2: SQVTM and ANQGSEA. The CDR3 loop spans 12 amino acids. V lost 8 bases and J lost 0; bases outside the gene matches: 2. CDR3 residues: CSSGISTDTQYF. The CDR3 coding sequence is TGCAGCAGCGGGATTAGCACAGATACGCAGTATTTT.

Here the CDR3 DNA reads TGTGCCAGCAGTTACTCGGGGACAGCCTATGGCTACACCTTC. Residues: CASSYSGTAYGYTF. The chain employs TRBV6-5 and TRBJ1-2, with 7 bases that match TRBD1. CDR1 and CDR2 from the germline V gene are MNHEY and SVGAGI. Losses at the gene ends were 0 bases for V and 4 bases for J; bases not matched to a gene: 2. CDR3 length equals 14 residues.

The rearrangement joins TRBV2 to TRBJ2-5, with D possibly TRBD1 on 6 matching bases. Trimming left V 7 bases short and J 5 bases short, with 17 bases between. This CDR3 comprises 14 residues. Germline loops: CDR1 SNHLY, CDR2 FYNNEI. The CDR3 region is CASKPQGLGETQYF. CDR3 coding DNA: TGTGCCAGCAAGCCACAGGGTCTGGGGGAGACCCAGTACTTC.

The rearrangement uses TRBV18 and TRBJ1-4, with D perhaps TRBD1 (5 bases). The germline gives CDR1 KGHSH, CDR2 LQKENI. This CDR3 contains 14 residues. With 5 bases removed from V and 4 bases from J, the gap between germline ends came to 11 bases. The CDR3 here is CASSTTGVNEKLFF. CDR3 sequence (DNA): TGTGCCAGCTCAACTACAGGAGTTAATGAAAAACTGTTTTTT.

The CDR3 is CASSLATRGGTQYF. DNA for the CDR3: TGTGCCAGCAGCTTGGCCACGCGGGGTGGGACCCAGTACTTC. The genes are TRBV5-6 and TRBJ2-5; tentatively, D is TRBD2 (6 bases). Germline V gene data show CDR1 as SGHDT and CDR2 as YYEEEE. This CDR3 comprises 14 residues. Trimming left V 0 bases short and J 7 bases short, with 13 bases between.

The CDR3 bases are TGTGCCAGTAGTTCTGGCGGGGGGCTTCCGGGCACCGGGGAGCTGTTTTTT. It is translated as CASSSGGGLPGTGELFF. The chain recombines TRBV19 with TRBJ2-2; 8 bases line up with TRBD2. After removal of 5 bases from V and 4 bases from J, the junction contained 12 bases not matched to a gene. Germline CDR1 is LNHDA and CDR2 is SQIVND (reference sequence). This CDR3 comprises 17 residues.

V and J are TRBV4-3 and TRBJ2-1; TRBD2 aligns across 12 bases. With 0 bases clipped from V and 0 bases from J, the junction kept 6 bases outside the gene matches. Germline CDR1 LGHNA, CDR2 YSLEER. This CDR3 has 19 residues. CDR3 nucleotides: TGCGCCAGCAGCCAAGAACTAGCGGGAGGCCTTAGCTCCTACAATGAGCAGTTCTTC. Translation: CASSQELAGGLSSYNEQFF.

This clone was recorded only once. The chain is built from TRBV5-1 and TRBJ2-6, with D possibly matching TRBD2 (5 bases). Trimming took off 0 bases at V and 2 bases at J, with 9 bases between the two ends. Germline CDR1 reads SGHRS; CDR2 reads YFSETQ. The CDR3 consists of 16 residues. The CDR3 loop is CASSLDGGPGANVLTF. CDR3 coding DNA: TGCGCCAGCAGCTTGGACGGCGGGCCTGGGGCCAACGTCCTGACTTTC. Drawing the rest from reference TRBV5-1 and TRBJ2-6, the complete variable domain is KAGVTQTPRYLIKTRGQQVTLSCSPISGHRSVSWYQQTPGQGLQFLFEYFSETQRNKGNFPGRFSGRQFSNSRSEMNVSTLELGDSALYLCASSLDGGPGANVLTFGAGSRLTVL.

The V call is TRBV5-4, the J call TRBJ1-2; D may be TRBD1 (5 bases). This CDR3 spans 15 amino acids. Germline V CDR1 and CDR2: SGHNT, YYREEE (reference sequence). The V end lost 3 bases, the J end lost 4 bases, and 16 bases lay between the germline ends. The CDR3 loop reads CASSSLEGLGYGYTF. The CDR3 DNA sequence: TGTGCCAGCAGCTCTTTGGAGGGGTTGGGCTATGGCTACACCTTC.

CDR3 sequence: CASKTRGGAFDTQYF. The CDR3 bases are TGTGCCAGCAAGACGCGGGGGGGAGCTTTTGATACGCAGTATTTT. The chain has TRBV2 and TRBJ2-3; 9 bases map to TRBD2. Germline CDR1 SNHLY, CDR2 FYNNEI. The CDR3 totals 15 residues. Losses at the gene ends were 7 bases for V and 6 bases for J; bases not matched to a gene: 11.

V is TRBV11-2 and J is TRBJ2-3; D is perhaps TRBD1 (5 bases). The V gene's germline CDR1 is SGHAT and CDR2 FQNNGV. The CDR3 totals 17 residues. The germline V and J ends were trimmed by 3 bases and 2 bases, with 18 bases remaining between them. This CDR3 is CASSLALRGGHTDTQYF. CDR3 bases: TGTGCCAGCAGCTTGGCCCTTAGGGGCGGACACACAGATACGCAGTATTTT.

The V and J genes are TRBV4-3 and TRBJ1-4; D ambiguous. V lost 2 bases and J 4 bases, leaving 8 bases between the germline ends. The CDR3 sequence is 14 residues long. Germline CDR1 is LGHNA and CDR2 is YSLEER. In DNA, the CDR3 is TGCGCCAGCAGCCAAAGCACAGTTAATGAAAAACTGTTTTTT. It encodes CASSQSTVNEKLFF.

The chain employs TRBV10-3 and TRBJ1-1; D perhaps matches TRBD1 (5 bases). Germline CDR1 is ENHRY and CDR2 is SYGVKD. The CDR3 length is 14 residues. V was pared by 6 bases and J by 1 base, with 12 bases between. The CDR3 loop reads CAIRLDRPNTEAFF. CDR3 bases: TGTGCCATCAGGCTCGACAGACCGAACACTGAAGCTTTCTTT.

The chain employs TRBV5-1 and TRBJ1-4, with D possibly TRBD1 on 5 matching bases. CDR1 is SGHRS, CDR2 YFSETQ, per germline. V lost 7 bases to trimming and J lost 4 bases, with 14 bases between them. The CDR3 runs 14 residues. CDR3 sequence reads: CASGAGTGNEKLFF. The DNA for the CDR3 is TGCGCCAGCGGGGCGGGGACCGGTAATGAAAAACTGTTTTTT.

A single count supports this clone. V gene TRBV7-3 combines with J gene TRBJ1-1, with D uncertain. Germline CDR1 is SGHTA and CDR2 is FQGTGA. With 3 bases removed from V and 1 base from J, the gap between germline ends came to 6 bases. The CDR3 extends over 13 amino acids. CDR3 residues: CASSFTQNTEAFF. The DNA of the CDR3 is TGTGCCAGCAGCTTTACACAGAACACTGAAGCTTTCTTT.

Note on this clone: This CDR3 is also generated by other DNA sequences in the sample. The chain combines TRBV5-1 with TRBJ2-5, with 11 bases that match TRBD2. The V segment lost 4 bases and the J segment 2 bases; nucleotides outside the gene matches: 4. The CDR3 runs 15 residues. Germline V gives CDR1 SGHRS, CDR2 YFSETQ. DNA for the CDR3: TGCGCCAGCAGCCTCCTAGCGGGGGGACAAGAGACCCAGTACTTC. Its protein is CASSLLAGGQETQYF.